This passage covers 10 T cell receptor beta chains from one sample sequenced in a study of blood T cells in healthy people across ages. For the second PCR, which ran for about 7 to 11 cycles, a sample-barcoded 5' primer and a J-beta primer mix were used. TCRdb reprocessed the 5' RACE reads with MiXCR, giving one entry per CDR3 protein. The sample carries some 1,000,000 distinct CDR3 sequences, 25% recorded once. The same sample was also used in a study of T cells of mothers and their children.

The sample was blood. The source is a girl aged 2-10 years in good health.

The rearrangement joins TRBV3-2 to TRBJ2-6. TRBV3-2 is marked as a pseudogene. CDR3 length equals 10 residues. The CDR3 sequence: CASSHAVLTF. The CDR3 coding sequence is TGTGCCAGCAGCCATGCCGTCCTGACTTTC.

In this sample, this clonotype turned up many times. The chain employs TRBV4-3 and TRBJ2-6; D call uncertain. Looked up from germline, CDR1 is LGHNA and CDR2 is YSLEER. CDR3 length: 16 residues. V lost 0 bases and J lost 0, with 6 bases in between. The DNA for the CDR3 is TGCGCCAGCAGCCAAGAATTGGGCTCTGGGGCCAACGTCCTGACTTTC. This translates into CASSQELGSGANVLTF.

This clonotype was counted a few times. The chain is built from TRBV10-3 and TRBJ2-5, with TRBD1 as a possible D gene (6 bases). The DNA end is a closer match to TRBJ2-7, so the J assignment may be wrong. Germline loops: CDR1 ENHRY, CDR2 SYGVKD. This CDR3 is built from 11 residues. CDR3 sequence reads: CAILQGYEQYF. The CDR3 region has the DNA TGTGCCATCCTACAGGGCTACGAGCAGTACTTC.

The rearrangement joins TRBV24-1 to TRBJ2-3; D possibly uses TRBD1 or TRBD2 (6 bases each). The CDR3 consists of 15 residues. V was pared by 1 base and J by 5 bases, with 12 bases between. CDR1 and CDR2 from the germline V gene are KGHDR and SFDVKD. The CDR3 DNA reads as TGTGCCACCAGTGATTTATTCAGGGGAGGAGATACGCAGTATTTT. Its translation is CATSDLFRGGDTQYF.

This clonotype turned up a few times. The CDR3 region has the DNA TGTGCCAGCAGTTTAGCCGCTCTAGCGGGAGTCCGGGAGACCCAGTACTTC. Its protein product is CASSLAALAGVRETQYF. This chain uses TRBV28 with TRBJ2-5; 10 bases line up with TRBD2. The CDR3 is made up of 17 amino acids. The V segment lost 2 bases and the J segment 5 bases; nucleotides outside the gene matches: 11. Germline V gene sequence: CDR1 MDHEN, CDR2 SYDVKM. Based on the CDR3 plus reference TRBV28 and TRBJ2-5, the full variable domain is DVKVTQSSRYLVKRTGEKVFLECVQDMDHENMFWYRQDPGLGLRLIYFSYDVKMKEKGDIPEGYSVSREKKERFSLILESASTNQTSMYLCASSLAALAGVRETQYFGPGTRLLVL.

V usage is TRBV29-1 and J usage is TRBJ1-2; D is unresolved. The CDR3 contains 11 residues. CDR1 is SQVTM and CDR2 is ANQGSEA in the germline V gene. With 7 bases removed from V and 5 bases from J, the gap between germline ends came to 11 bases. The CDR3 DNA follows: TGCAGCGCAGATGACCCGTATGGCTACACCTTC. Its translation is CSADDPYGYTF.

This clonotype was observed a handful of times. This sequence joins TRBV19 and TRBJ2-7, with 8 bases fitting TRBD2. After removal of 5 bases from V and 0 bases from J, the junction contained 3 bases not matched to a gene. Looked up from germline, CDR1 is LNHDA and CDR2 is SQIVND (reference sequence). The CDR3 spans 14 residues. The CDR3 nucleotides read TGTGCCAGTAGTCCGGGGGGGATCTCCTACGAGCAGTACTTC. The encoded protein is CASSPGGISYEQYF.

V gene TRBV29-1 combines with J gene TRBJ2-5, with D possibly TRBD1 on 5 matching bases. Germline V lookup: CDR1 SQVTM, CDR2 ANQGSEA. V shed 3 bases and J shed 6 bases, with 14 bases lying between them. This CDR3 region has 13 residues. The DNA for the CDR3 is TGCAGCGTTGATCTGACAGTGGGAAAGACCCAGTACTTC. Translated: CSVDLTVGKTQYF.

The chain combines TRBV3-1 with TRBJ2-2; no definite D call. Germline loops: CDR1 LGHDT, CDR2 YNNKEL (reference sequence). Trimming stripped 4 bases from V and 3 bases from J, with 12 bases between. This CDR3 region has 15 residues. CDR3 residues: CASSLSGRDTGELFF. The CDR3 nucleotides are TGTGCCAGCAGCCTGTCAGGACGGGACACCGGGGAGCTGTTTTTT.

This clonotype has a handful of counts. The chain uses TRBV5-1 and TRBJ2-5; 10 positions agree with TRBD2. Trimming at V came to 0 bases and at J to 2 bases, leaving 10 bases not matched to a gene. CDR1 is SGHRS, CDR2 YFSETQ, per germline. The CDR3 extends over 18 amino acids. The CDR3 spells CASSLASSGSLAQETQYF. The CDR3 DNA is TGCGCCAGCAGCTTGGCGTCTAGCGGGAGTCTGGCGCAAGAGACCCAGTACTTC.